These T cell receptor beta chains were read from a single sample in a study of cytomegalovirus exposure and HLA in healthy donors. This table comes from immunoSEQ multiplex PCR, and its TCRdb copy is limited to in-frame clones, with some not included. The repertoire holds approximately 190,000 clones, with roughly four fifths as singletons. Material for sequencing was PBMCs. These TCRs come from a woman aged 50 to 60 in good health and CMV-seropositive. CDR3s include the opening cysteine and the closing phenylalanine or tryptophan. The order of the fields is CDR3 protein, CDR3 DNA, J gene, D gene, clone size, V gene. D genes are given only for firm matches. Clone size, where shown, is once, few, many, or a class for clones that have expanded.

CDR3 protein: CASSAYTGAGEAFF; CDR3 DNA: TGTGCCAGCAGCGCATACACAGGGGCCGGGGAAGCTTTCTTT; J gene: TRBJ1-1; D gene: TRBD1; clone size: -; V gene: TRBV9
CDR3 protein: CAWNRRGAGELFF; CDR3 DNA: TGTGCCTGGAATCGGCGGGGTGCCGGGGAGCTGTTTTTT; J gene: TRBJ2-2; D gene: -; clone size: -; V gene: TRBV30
CDR3 protein: CASSLTQENYGYTF; CDR3 DNA: TGCGCCAGCAGCTTAACACAGGAGAACTATGGCTACACCTTC; J gene: TRBJ1-2; D gene: -; clone size: -; V gene: TRBV5-1
CDR3 protein: CTSTTLAGIYEQYF; CDR3 DNA: TGCACCAGCACAACACTAGCGGGAATATACGAGCAGTACTTC; J gene: TRBJ2-7; D gene: -; clone size: -; V gene: TRBV1
CDR3 protein: CASSGYQGLVPAGANGLTF; CDR3 DNA: TGTGCCAGCAGCGGATATCAGGGGCTGGTCCCCGCTGGGGCCAACGGCCTGACTTTC; J gene: TRBJ2-6; D gene: -; clone size: few; V gene: TRBV9
CDR3 protein: CASSPRGEGSPLHF; CDR3 DNA: TGTGCCAGCAGTCCTCGAGGGGAGGGCTCACCCCTCCACTTT; J gene: TRBJ1-6; D gene: -; clone size: -; V gene: TRBV27
CDR3 protein: CASRLAFAGGEFYEQYF; CDR3 DNA: TGTGCAAGTCGCTTAGCGTTTGCAGGGGGCGAATTCTACGAGCAGTACTTC; J gene: TRBJ2-7; D gene: -; clone size: -; V gene: TRBV12-2
CDR3 protein: CASSSRGDRQETQYF; CDR3 DNA: TGTGCCAGCAGCTCCAGAGGGGACAGACAAGAGACCCAGTACTTC; J gene: TRBJ2-5; D gene: TRBD1; clone size: -; V gene: TRBV11-2
CDR3 protein: CSVEGQAETQYF; CDR3 DNA: TGCAGCGTTGAAGGACAGGCGGAGACCCAGTACTTC; J gene: TRBJ2-5; D gene: -; clone size: -; V gene: TRBV29-1
CDR3 protein: CAWSVHNSTDTQYF; CDR3 DNA: TGTGCCTGGAGTGTACACAATAGCACAGATACGCAGTATTTT; J gene: TRBJ2-3; D gene: -; clone size: -; V gene: TRBV30
CDR3 protein: CASSHTLEAGGPGELFF; CDR3 DNA: TGCGCCAGCAGCCACACCCTCGAAGCGGGAGGTCCCGGGGAGCTGTTTTTT; J gene: TRBJ2-2; D gene: TRBD2; clone size: -; V gene: TRBV4-1
CDR3 protein: CASSSGLAGGDTDTQYF; CDR3 DNA: TGCGCCAGCAGCTCGGGACTAGCGGGGGGCGACACAGATACGCAGTATTTT; J gene: TRBJ2-3; D gene: TRBD2; clone size: -; V gene: TRBV5-1
CDR3 protein: CASSLRGGNTEAFF; CDR3 DNA: TGTGCCAGCAGCTTAAGGGGGGGGAACACTGAAGCTTTCTTT; J gene: TRBJ1-1; D gene: -; clone size: -; V gene: TRBV11-3
CDR3 protein: CASTREGGRPYNEQFF; CDR3 DNA: TGTGCCAGCACCCGAGAGGGGGGGCGGCCCTACAATGAGCAGTTCTTC; J gene: TRBJ2-1; D gene: -; clone size: -; V gene: TRBV11-2
CDR3 protein: CASSSKNPASGVVPPSEQFF; CDR3 DNA: TGTGCCAGCAGCTCCAAGAACCCAGCTAGCGGGGTAGTACCCCCAAGTGAGCAGTTCTTC; J gene: TRBJ2-1; D gene: TRBD2; clone size: -; V gene: TRBV4-2
CDR3 protein: CASSLVRSSYEQYF; CDR3 DNA: TGTGCCAGCAGCTTAGTTAGGAGCTCCTACGAGCAGTACTTC; J gene: TRBJ2-7; D gene: -; clone size: -; V gene: TRBV11-2
CDR3 protein: CASSLVGLVQYEQYF; CDR3 DNA: TGCGCCAGCAGCTTGGTGGGACTAGTACAGTACGAGCAGTACTTC; J gene: TRBJ2-7; D gene: TRBD2; clone size: -; V gene: TRBV5-1
CDR3 protein: CASSVGPPQGADYNEQFF; CDR3 DNA: TGTGCCAGCAGCGTAGGGCCTCCCCAGGGGGCCGACTACAATGAGCAGTTCTTC; J gene: TRBJ2-1; D gene: TRBD1; clone size: -; V gene: TRBV9
CDR3 protein: CASSPRTAGNSPLHF; CDR3 DNA: TGTGCCAGCAGCCCAAGGACAGCTGGTAATTCACCCCTCCACTTT; J gene: TRBJ1-6; D gene: -; clone size: once; V gene: TRBV11-2
CDR3 protein: CASSETGGDGYTF; CDR3 DNA: TGTGCCAGCAGTGAGACAGGGGGTGACGGCTACACCTTC; J gene: TRBJ1-2; D gene: TRBD1; clone size: -; V gene: TRBV6-1
CDR3 protein: CASTLTGARETQYF; CDR3 DNA: TGTGCCAGCACCTTGACAGGGGCCCGGGAGACCCAGTACTTC; J gene: TRBJ2-5; D gene: TRBD1; clone size: once; V gene: TRBV11-2
CDR3 protein: CASSRGDYGYTF; CDR3 DNA: TGTGCCAGCAGCAGGGGGGACTATGGCTACACCTTC; J gene: TRBJ1-2; D gene: TRBD1; clone size: -; V gene: TRBV6-5
CDR3 protein: CASSRGAGGPETQYF; CDR3 DNA: TGTGCCAGCAGCCGAGGAGCGGGAGGGCCGGAGACCCAGTACTTC; J gene: TRBJ2-5; D gene: TRBD2; clone size: -; V gene: TRBV4-2
CDR3 protein: CASRTGGLETQYF; CDR3 DNA: TGTGCCAGCAGAACAGGGGGCTTAGAGACCCAGTACTTC; J gene: TRBJ2-5; D gene: TRBD1; clone size: -; V gene: TRBV6-6